This TCR beta chain was retrieved from a study of blood T cell repertoires in COVID-19. On the study more broadly: Acute-phase and convalescent COVID-19 samples originated in the United States, Italy and Spain.

In its sample, this clone was seen a few times. Profiled with immunoSEQ multiplex PCR; TCRdb holds only in-frame clones, not every one. Altogether fewer than 250,000 clones are present, about 87% being singletons, with the ten largest covering just over 2.5%. Germline values: CDR1 MNHEY, CDR2 SMNVEV (reference sequence). Trimming cost V 2 bases and J 1 base, with 6 bases left between them. CDR3 size: 13 residues. Those who participated ranged in age from 18 to 89 years and resided in about two dozen US areas. This sequence was found in a woman aged 25-40 years with acute COVID-19. V is TRBV27 and J is TRBJ2-7; tentative D call: TRBD2 (5 bases). Sample: PBMCs or T cells enriched from blood (not recorded which). CDR3 nucleotides: TGTGCCAGCAGTTTAGAGGGATCCTACGAGCAGTACTTC. Protein sequence: CASSLEGSYEQYF.